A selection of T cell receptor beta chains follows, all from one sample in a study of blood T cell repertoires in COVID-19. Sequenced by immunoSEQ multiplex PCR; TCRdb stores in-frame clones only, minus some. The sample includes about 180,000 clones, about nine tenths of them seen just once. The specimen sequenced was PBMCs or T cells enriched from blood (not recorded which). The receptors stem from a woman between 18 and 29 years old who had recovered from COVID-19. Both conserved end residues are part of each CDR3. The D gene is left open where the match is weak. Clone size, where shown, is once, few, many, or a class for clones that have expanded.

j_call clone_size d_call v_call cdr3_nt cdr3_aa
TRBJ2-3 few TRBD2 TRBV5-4 TGTGCCAGCAGCCCGGGACTAGCGGGAGATACGCAGTATTTT CASSPGLAGDTQYF
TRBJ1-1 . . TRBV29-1 TGCAGCGTCGCTCACGTCATGGGGCCCGCTTCGGCCACTGAAGCTTTCTTT CSVAHVMGPASATEAFF
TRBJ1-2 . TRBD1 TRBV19 TGTGCCAGTAGTCCGGGACAGGGGTATGGCTACACCTTC CASSPGQGYGYTF
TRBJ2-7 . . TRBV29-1 TGCAGCGTTGGTTACGGGTTAGCCTACGAGCAGTACTTC CSVGYGLAYEQYF
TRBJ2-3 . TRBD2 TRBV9 TGTGCCAGCAAGAAGTCAGGAGGACTAGCGGGAACAGATACGCAGTATTTT CASKKSGGLAGTDTQYF
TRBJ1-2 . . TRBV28 TGTGCCAGCAGGACACCGGGAAACGGGGGCTACACCTTC CASRTPGNGGYTF
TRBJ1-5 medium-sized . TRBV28 TGTGCCAGCAGTTCATTCGGGGGGCACGGTCAGCCCCAGCATTTT CASSSFGGHGQPQHF
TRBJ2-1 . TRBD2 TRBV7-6 TGTGCCAGCAGCTTAGTAGCGGGCAGATACAATGAGCAGTTCTTC CASSLVAGRYNEQFF
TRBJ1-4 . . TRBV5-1 TGCGCCAGCAGCCCCAGGGGACGGGGTGAAAAACTGTTTTTT CASSPRGRGEKLFF
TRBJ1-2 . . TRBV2 TGTGCCAGCAGTGAAACCGGGAGCTATGGCTACACCTTC CASSETGSYGYTF
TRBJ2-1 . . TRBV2 TGTGCCAGCAGTGGGGGACTCGGGCGGGAGCAGTTCTTC CASSGGLGREQFF
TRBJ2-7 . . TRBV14 TGTGCCAGCAGCGCGGGGCCATCCTACGAGCAGTACTTC CASSAGPSYEQYF
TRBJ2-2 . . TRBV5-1 TGCGCCAGCAGCTTTGGAGGGAACACCGGGGAGCTGTTTTTT CASSFGGNTGELFF
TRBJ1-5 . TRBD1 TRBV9 TGTGCCAGCAGCGGGGGACAGGGAGGTCAGCCCCAGCATTTT CASSGGQGGQPQHF
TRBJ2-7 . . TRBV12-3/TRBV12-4 TGTGCCAGCAGCAATTCCCCCTACGAGCAGTACTTC CASSNSPYEQYF
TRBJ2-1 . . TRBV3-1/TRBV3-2 TGTGCCAGCAGCCAAGACTTCGCTAGCGACTGGGATGAGCAGTTCTTC CASSQDFASDWDEQFF
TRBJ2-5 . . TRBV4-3 TGCGCCAGCAGCCAAGGGAACAGTCAGACCCAGTACTTC CASSQGNSQTQYF
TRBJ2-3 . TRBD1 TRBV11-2 TGTGCCAGCAGCTCGGGGACAGGGGGCACAGATACGCAGTATTTT CASSSGTGGTDTQYF
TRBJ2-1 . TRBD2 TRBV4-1 TGCGCCAGCAGCCAAGGCACAGCGGGGCCGTACAATGAGCAGTTCTTC CASSQGTAGPYNEQFF
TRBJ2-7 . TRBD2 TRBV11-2 TGTGCCAGCAGCCCCGAGCGGGGATTCTACGAGCAGTACTTC CASSPERGFYEQYF
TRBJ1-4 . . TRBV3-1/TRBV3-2 TGTGCCAGCAGCCAAACCTACTATGAAAAACTGTTTTTT CASSQTYYEKLFF
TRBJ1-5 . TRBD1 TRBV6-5 TGTGCCAGCATAGATGGACAGGGTGGCAATCAGCCCCAGCATTTT CASIDGQGGNQPQHF
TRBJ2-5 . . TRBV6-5 TGTGCCAGCAGTCCTGGGGGGGGCGTAGAGACCCAGTACTTC CASSPGGGVETQYF
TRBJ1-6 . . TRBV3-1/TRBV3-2 TGTGCCAGCAGCCTTCAGGGGCCCGCAGCCAATTCACCCCTCCACTTT CASSLQGPAANSPLHF
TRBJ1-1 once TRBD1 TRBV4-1 TGCGCCAGCAGCCAGGTTGGGACAGCGGTTGAAGCTTTCTTT CASSQVGTAVEAFF
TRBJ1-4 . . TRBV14 TGTGCCAGCAGCGTTCGGGCTGGCGGGGACTATGAAAAACTGTTTTTT CASSVRAGGDYEKLFF
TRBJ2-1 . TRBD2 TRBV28 TGTGCCAGCAGTTTGGGGGGGGAGTTCAGTGAGCAGTTCTTC CASSLGGEFSEQFF
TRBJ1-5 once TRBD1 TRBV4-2 TGTGCCAGCAGCCAGGACAGGAGAAATCAGCCCCAGCATTTT CASSQDRRNQPQHF
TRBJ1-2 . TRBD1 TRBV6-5 TGTGCCAGCAGTTACGAGGGACAGAACATCTATGGCTACACCTTC CASSYEGQNIYGYTF
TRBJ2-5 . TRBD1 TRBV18 TGTGCCAGCTCACCACAGACAGGGATGTGGGAGACCCAGTACTTC CASSPQTGMWETQYF
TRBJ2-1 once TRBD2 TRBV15 TGTGCCACCAGCAGAGATCTATGGCGGGAGGGGTACAATGAGCAGTTCTTC CATSRDLWREGYNEQFF
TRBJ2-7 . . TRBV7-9 TGTGCCAGCAGCTTAGGGGGGGAATCCTACGAGCAGTACTTC CASSLGGESYEQYF
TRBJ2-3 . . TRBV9 TGTGCCAGCAGCGTAGGGGCGGGCCCGACAGATACGCAGTATTTT CASSVGAGPTDTQYF
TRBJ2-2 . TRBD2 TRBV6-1 TGTGCCAGCAGTGAAGAAGCGGGAGGGCTGACCGGGGAGCTGTTTTTT CASSEEAGGLTGELFF
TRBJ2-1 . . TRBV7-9 TGTGCCAGCAGCTCGGCATACAGGGAATTTGAGCAGTTCTTC CASSSAYREFEQFF
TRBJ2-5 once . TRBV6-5 TGTGCCAGCAGGGGAGGCTCGGGCAGGGTGGAGACCCAGTACTTC CASRGGSGRVETQYF
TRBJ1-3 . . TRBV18 TGTGCCAGCTCACCACCCACGGGCACCATATATTTT CASSPPTGTIYF
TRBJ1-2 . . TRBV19 TGTGCCAGTAGTAGTCCAGGGAAGGGCTATGGCTACACCTTC CASSSPGKGYGYTF
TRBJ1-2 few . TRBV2 TGTGCCAGCAGTCCCGACAGTAACTATGGCTACACCTTC CASSPDSNYGYTF
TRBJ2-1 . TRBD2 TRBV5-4 TGTGCCAGCAGCTTGGCCCTAGCGGGGGGTTTTAGTGAGCAGTTCTTC CASSLALAGGFSEQFF
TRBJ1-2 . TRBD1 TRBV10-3 TGTGCCATCAGTCCCCGGGACAGCGATCCCTATGGCTACACCTTC CAISPRDSDPYGYTF
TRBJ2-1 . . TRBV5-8 TGTGCCAGCAGGCCCCAAGGAGGGTCCTACAATGAGCAGTTCTTC CASRPQGGSYNEQFF
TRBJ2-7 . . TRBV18 TGTGCCAGCTCACCAGGGGCACAGAGCTCCTACGAGCAGTACTTC CASSPGAQSSYEQYF
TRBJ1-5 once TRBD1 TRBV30 TGTGCCTGGAGTGCGGGACAGGGCAATCAGCCCCAGCATTTT CAWSAGQGNQPQHF
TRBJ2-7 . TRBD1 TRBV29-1 TGCAGCCTTACCGGGGACAGGGGGCGCTTC CSLTGDRGRF
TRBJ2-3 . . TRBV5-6 TGTGCCAGCAGCTTGGATGAGCCTCTCCTAATTAGCACAGATACGCAGTATTTT CASSLDEPLLISTDTQYF
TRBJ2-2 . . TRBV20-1 TGCAGTGCACGGGACACCGGGGAGCTGTTTTTT CSARDTGELFF
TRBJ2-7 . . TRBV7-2 TGTGCCAGCATCCGTGACCCCCAGGTCTCCTACGAGCAGTACTTC CASIRDPQVSYEQYF
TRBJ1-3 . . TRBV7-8 TGTGCCAGCAGCTTAGTATTGGGGGCTGGTGGAAACACCATATATTTT CASSLVLGAGGNTIYF
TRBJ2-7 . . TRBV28 TGTGCCAGCAGGCCTACAGTCTCCTACGAGCAGTACTTC CASRPTVSYEQYF
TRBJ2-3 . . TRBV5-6 TGTGCCAGCCAAGCACTAGGGCTTGGTGCTAGCACAGATACGCAGTATTTT CASQALGLGASTDTQYF
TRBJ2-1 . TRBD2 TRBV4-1 TGCGCCAGCAGCCAGGGTCCTAGCGGGAGACGGCATGAGCAGTTCTTC CASSQGPSGRRHEQFF
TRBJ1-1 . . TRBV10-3 TGTGCCATCAGTGAGTCGGTAGGGGTTGGCACTGAAGCTTTCTTT CAISESVGVGTEAFF
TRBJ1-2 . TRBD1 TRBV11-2 TGTGCCAGCAGCGTGGGGCCAGGGGGTGGCTATGGCTACACCTTC CASSVGPGGGYGYTF
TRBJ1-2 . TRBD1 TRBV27 TGTGCCAGCAGTCACAGGGGTTTCTATGGCTACACCTTC CASSHRGFYGYTF
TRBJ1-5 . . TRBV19 TGTGCCAGTAGTTTCGGGACTCCTGGCCAGCCCCAGCATTTT CASSFGTPGQPQHF
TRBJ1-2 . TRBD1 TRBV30 TGTGCCTCGAGTAAGGGGGCGCTTGGCTATGGCTACACCTTC CASSKGALGYGYTF
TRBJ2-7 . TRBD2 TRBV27 TGTGCCAGCAGTTTACTAGCGGGAGGACTACGTTCGGAGCAGTACTTC CASSLLAGGLRSEQYF
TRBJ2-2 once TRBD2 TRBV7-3 TGTGCCAGCAGCACCACTAGCGGGAGGAACACCGGGGAGCTGTTTTTT CASSTTSGRNTGELFF